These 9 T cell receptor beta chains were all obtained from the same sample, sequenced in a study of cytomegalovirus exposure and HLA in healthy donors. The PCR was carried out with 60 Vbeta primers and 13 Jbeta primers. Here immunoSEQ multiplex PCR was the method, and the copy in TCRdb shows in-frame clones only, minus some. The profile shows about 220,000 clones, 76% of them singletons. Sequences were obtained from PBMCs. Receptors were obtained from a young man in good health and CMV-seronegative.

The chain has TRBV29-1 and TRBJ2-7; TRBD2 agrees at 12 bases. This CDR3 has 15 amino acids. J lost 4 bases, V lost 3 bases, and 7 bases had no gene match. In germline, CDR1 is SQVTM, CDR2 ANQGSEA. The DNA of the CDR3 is TGCAGCGTTGACGTCCCCACTAGCGGGAGGTACGAGCAGTACTTC. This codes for CSVDVPTSGRYEQYF.

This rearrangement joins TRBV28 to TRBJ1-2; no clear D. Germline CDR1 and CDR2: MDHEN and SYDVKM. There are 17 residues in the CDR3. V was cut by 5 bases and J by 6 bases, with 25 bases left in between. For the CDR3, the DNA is TGTGCCAGCAGTACTGACCTGCGGGGTCGGGGAGGAAATGGCTACACCTTC. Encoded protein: CASSTDLRGRGGNGYTF.

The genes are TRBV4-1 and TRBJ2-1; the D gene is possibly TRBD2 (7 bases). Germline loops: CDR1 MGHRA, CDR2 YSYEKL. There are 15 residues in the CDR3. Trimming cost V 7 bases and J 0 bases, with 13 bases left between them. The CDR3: CASTRGGSSYNEQFF. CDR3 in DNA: TGCGCCAGCACCAGGGGCGGGAGCTCCTACAATGAGCAGTTCTTC.

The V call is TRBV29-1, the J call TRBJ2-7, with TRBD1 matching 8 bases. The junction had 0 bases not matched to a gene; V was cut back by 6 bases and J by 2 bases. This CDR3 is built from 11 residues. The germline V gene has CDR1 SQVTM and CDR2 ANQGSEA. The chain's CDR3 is CSVQGAYEQYF. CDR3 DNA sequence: TGCAGCGTACAGGGGGCCTACGAGCAGTACTTC.

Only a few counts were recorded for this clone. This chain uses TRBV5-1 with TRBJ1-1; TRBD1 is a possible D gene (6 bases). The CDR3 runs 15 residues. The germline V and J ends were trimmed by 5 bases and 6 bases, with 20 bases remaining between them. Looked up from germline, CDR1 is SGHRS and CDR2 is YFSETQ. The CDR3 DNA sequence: TGCGCCAGCAGTCCCGGAGGCTACAGGGAATCTGAAGCTTTCTTT. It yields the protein CASSPGGYRESEAFF.

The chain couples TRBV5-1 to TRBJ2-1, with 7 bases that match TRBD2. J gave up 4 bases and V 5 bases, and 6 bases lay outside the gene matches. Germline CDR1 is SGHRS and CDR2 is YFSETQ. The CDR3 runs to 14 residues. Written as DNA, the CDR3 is TGCGCCAGCAGTGCAAGCGGGGCATACAATGAGCAGTTCTTC. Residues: CASSASGAYNEQFF.

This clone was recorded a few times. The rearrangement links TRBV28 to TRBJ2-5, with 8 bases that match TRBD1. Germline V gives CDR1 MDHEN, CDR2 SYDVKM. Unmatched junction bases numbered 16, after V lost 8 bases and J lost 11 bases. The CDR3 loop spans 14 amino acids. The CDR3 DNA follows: TGTGCCAGCCTAACTGGGCAGGGGGCTCAAGAGCAGTACTTC. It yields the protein CASLTGQGAQEQYF. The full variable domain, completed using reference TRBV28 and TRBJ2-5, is DVKVTQSSRYLVKRTGEKVFLECVQDMDHENMFWYRQDPGLGLRLIYFSYDVKMKEKGDIPEGYSVSREKKERFSLILESASTNQTSMYLCASLTGQGAQEQYFGPGTRLLVL.

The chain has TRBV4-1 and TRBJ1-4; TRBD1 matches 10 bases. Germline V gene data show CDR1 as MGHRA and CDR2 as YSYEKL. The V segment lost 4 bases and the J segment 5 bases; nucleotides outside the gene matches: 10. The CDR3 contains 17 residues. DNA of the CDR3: TGCGCCAGCAGCCCGGTCGGACAGGGGGGTCCAAATGAAAAACTGTTTTTT. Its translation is CASSPVGQGGPNEKLFF.

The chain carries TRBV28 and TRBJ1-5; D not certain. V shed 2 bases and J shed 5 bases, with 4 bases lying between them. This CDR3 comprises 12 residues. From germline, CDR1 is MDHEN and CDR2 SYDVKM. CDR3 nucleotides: TGTGCCAGCAGTTTACGGTATCAGCCCCAGCATTTT. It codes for CASSLRYQPQHF. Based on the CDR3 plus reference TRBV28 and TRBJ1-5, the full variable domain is DVKVTQSSRYLVKRTGEKVFLECVQDMDHENMFWYRQDPGLGLRLIYFSYDVKMKEKGDIPEGYSVSREKKERFSLILESASTNQTSMYLCASSLRYQPQHFGDGTRLSIL.